This entry lists 13 T cell receptor beta chains sequenced from one sample in a study of cytomegalovirus exposure and HLA in healthy donors. 13 Jbeta primers and 60 Vbeta primers were used for the PCR. TCRdb's table, derived via immunoSEQ multiplex PCR, lists solely in-frame clones and lacks some. The top ten hold 7.4% of the sample, which has around 150,000 clones, approximately 77% seen once. Sample: PBMCs. These TCRs come from a male donor in good health and CMV-seropositive.

This clone was seen only a few times. The rearrangement uses TRBV29-1 and TRBJ1-1, with 7 nucleotides matching TRBD1. Unmatched junction bases numbered 13, after V lost 7 bases and J lost 5 bases. The CDR3 runs 14 residues. Germline V gives CDR1 SQVTM, CDR2 ANQGSEA. The chain's CDR3 is CSARQGWTGTEAFF. Written as DNA, the CDR3 is TGCAGCGCTAGACAGGGTTGGACGGGAACTGAAGCTTTCTTT.

This chain joins TRBV5-1 and TRBJ1-6; tentatively, D is TRBD1 (6 bases). Germline V gene lookup returns CDR1 SGHRS and CDR2 YFSETQ. V was shortened by 3 bases and J by 19 bases, with 20 bases between the two germline ends. This CDR3 comprises 13 residues. CDR3 sequence: CASSSEVGGTWHF. The CDR3 region has the DNA TGCGCCAGCAGCTCGGAGGTAGGGGGAACCTGGCACTTT. The full variable domain, rest sourced from reference TRBV5-1 and TRBJ1-6, is KAGVTQTPRYLIKTRGQQVTLSCSPISGHRSVSWYQQTPGQGLQFLFEYFSETQRNKGNFPGRFSGRQFSNSRSEMNVSTLELGDSALYLCASSSEVGGTWHFGNGTRLTVT.

The chain employs TRBV2 and TRBJ2-1; 8 nucleotides line up with TRBD2. Germline values: CDR1 SNHLY, CDR2 FYNNEI. CDR3 length: 13 residues. The V segment lost 6 bases and the J segment 9 bases; nucleotides outside the gene matches: 7. The DNA for the CDR3 is TGTGCCAGCAGCGGACTAGCCGACGGTGAGCAGTTCTTC. This translates into CASSGLADGEQFF.

This rearrangement joins TRBV5-1 to TRBJ1-2; D unclear. This CDR3 is 15 amino acids long. Between the trimmed V and J ends, which lost 4 bases and 7 bases, there was a span of 20 bases. CDR1 SGHRS and CDR2 YFSETQ come from the germline V gene. CDR3 residues: CASSPPSGPEFGYTF. The CDR3, as DNA: TGCGCCAGCAGCCCCCCCTCTGGGCCTGAGTTTGGCTACACCTTC.

V usage is TRBV6-1 and J usage is TRBJ2-7; perhaps TRBD1 as D (6 bases). Germline CDR1 and CDR2: MNHNS and SASEGT. V was trimmed by 5 bases and J by 6 bases, leaving 14 bases between them. This CDR3 contains 13 residues. In nucleotides, the CDR3 is TGTGCCAGCAGTCCGACTGGGGGCGTCGAGCAGTACTTC. Translation gives CASSPTGGVEQYF.

This clone has only one observation. The chain recombines TRBV5-4 with TRBJ2-7; D is uncertain. The CDR3 consists of 15 residues. Germline values: CDR1 SGHNT, CDR2 YYREEE (reference sequence). The V end lost 4 bases, the J end lost 3 bases, and 17 bases lay between the germline ends. CDR3 DNA sequence: TGTGCCAGCAGCCCCGGAGTAGGAGCTAACTACGAGCAGTACTTC. It codes for CASSPGVGANYEQYF.

This clone was found a few times. This rearrangement joins TRBV6-1 to TRBJ1-2, with 7 nucleotides matching TRBD1. CDR3 size: 15 residues. Germline CDR1 reads MNHNS; CDR2 reads SASEGT. Trimming took 4 bases from V and 8 from J; bases not matched to a gene: 13. In DNA form, the CDR3 reads TGTGCCAGCAGTGTTCTCGACAGGGCACCGGGGGGCTACACCTTC. This gives the protein CASSVLDRAPGGYTF.

A few counts support this clone. The chain carries TRBV6-5 and TRBJ1-1; D may be TRBD1 (6 bases). The germline CDR1 and CDR2 sequences are MNHEY and SVGAGI. The CDR3 runs to 13 residues. The germline V and J ends were trimmed by 7 bases and 7 bases, with 16 bases remaining between them. CDR3 region: CASKIALGGEAFF. For the CDR3, the DNA is TGTGCCAGCAAGATTGCCTTAGGGGGTGAAGCTTTCTTT.

The chain combines TRBV6-5 with TRBJ2-5; maybe TRBD2 (6 bases). The DNA end favors TRBJ2-7, so the J call may be wrong. This CDR3 has 13 residues. Germline lookup yields CDR1 MNHEY and CDR2 SVGAGI. The CDR3 sequence: CASSAGRDYEQYF. The CDR3 DNA reads as TGTGCCAGCAGTGCGGGACGGGACTACGAGCAGTACTTC.

This chain connects TRBV19 to TRBJ2-5; 12 bases fit TRBD2. The CDR3 loop spans 19 amino acids. Per the germline V gene, CDR1 is LNHDA and CDR2 is SQIVND (reference sequence). V trimming: 3 bases; J trimming: 4 bases; junction bases outside the gene matches: 15. CDR3 in DNA: TGTGCCAGTAGTATGGGAGCCGGACTAGCGGGGACAGGTAGAGAGACCCAGTACTTC. It codes for CASSMGAGLAGTGRETQYF.

This sequence joins TRBV2 and TRBJ1-1; D perhaps matches TRBD1 (6 bases). The germline gives CDR1 SNHLY, CDR2 FYNNEI. This CDR3 spans 15 amino acids. Trimming cost V 3 bases and J 1 base, with 12 bases left between them. CDR3: CASSDPIGGNTEAFF. The CDR3 coding sequence is TGTGCCAGCAGTGACCCCATAGGGGGGAACACTGAAGCTTTCTTT. Looking up the rest from reference TRBV2 and TRBJ1-1 gives the full variable domain: EPEVTQTPSHQVTQMGQEVILRCVPISNHLYFYWYRQILGQKVEFLVSFYNNEISEKSEIFDDQFSVERPDGSNFTLKIRSTKLEDSAMYFCASSDPIGGNTEAFFGQGTRLTVV.

V and J are TRBV5-4 and TRBJ1-4; a possible D gene is TRBD1 (5 bases). The germline V and J ends were trimmed by 4 bases and 7 bases, with 14 bases remaining between them. Germline loops: CDR1 SGHNT, CDR2 YYREEE (reference sequence). CDR3 length: 14 amino acids. CDR3 region: CASSEDSLSEKLFF. Written as DNA, the CDR3 is TGTGCCAGCAGCGAAGACAGTCTGAGTGAAAAACTGTTTTTT.

The chain joins TRBV4-1 to TRBJ2-5; a possible D gene is TRBD2 (5 bases). The CDR3 loop spans 14 amino acids. The germline gives CDR1 MGHRA, CDR2 YSYEKL. V dropped 2 bases and J dropped 4 bases, with 11 bases sitting between them. The CDR3 is CASSQIQTTETQYF. CDR3 nucleotides: TGCGCCAGCAGCCAAATACAGACTACAGAGACCCAGTACTTC.